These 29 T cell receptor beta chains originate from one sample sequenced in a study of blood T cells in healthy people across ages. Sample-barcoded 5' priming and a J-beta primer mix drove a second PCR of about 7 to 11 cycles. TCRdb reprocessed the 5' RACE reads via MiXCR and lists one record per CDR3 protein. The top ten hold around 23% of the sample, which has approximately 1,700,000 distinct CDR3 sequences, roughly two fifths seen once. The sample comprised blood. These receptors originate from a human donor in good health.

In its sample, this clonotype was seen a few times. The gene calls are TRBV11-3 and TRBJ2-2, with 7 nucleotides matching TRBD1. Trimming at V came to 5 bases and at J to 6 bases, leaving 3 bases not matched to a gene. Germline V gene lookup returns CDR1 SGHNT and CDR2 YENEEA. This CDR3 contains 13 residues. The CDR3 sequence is CASSIGTAGELFF. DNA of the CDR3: TGTGCCAGCAGCATAGGGACAGCCGGGGAGCTGTTTTTT.

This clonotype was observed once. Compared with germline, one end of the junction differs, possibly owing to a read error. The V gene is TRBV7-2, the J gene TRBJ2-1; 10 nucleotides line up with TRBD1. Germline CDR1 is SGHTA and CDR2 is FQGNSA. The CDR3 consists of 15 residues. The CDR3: CASSLTGGGFNEQVF. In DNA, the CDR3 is TGTGCCAGCAGCCTGACAGGGGGCGGGTTCAATGAGCAGGTCTTC. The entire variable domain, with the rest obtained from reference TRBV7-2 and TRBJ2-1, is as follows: GAGVSQSPSNKVTEKGKDVELRCDPISGHTALYWYRQSLGQGLEFLIYFQGNSAPDKSGLPSDRFSAERTGGSVSTLTIQRTQQEDSAVYLCASSLTGGGFNEQVFGPGTRLTVL.

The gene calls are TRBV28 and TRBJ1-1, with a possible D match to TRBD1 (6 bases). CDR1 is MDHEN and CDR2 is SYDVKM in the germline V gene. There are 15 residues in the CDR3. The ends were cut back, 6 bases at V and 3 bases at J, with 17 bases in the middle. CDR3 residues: CASRARGPEDTEAFF. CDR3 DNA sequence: TGTGCCAGCAGGGCCAGGGGTCCGGAGGACACTGAAGCTTTCTTT.

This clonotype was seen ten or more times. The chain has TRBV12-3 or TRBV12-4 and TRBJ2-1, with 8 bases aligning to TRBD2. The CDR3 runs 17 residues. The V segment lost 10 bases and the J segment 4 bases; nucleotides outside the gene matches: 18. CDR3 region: CAKRGNVRGRPYNEQFF. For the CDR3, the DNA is TGTGCCAAGCGGGGGAACGTACGGGGAAGGCCATACAATGAGCAGTTCTTC.

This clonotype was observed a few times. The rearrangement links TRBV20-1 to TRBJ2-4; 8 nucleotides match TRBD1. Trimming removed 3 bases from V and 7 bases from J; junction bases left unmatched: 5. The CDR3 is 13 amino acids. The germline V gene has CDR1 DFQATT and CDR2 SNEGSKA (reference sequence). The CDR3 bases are TGCAGTGCTAGGCCTACAGGGGGGAACATTCAGTACTTC. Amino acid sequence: CSARPTGGNIQYF.

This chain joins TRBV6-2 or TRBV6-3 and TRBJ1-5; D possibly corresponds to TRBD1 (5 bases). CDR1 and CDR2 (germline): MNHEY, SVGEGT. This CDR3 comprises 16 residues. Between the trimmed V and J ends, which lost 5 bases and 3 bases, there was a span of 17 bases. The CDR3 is CASSLTGTNNNQPQHF. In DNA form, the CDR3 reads TGTGCCAGCAGTCTCACCGGGACGAACAACAATCAGCCCCAGCATTTT.

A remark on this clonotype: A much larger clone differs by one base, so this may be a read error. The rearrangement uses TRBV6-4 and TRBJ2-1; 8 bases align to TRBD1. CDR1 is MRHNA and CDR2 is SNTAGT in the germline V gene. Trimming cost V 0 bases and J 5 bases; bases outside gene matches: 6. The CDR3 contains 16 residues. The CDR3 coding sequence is TGTGCCAGCAGTGACTCGGGACAGGAACCCCACAATGAGCAGTTCTTC. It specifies CASSDSGQEPHNEQFF.

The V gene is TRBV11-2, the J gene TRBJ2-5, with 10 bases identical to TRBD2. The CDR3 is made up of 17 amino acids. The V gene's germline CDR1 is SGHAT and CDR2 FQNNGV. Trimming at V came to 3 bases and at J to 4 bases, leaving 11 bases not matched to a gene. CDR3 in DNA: TGTGCCAGCAGCTTCTCCCCCGGGACTAGCGTCGGAGAGACCCAGTACTTC. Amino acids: CASSFSPGTSVGETQYF.

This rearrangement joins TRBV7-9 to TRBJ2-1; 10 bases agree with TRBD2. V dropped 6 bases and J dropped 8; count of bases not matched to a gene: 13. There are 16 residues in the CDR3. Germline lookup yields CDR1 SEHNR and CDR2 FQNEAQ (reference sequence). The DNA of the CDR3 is TGTGCCAGCAGACCATGGACTAGCGGTCTTACCGATGAGCAGTTCTTC. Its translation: CASRPWTSGLTDEQFF.

The CDR3 DNA is TGTGCCAGCAGCCAAGATTATGGGGCTGGGGCCAACGTCCTGACTTTC. Translating gives CASSQDYGAGANVLTF. The chain has TRBV3-1 and TRBJ2-6; D not resolved. CDR1 and CDR2 from the germline V gene are LGHDT and YNNKEL (reference sequence). Trimming pared 0 bases from V and 2 bases from J, leaving 8 bases between. The CDR3 contains 16 residues.

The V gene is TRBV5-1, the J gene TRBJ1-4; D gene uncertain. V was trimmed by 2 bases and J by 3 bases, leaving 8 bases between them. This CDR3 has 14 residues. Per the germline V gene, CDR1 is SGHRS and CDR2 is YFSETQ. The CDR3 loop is CASSLRVANEKLFF. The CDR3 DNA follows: TGCGCCAGCAGCTTAAGGGTAGCTAATGAAAAACTGTTTTTT.

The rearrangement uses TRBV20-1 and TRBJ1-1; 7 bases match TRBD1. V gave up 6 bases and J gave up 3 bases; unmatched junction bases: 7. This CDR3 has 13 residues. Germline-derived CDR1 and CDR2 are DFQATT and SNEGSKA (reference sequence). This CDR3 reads CSAGEGADTEAFF. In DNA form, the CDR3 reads TGCAGTGCCGGGGAGGGGGCCGACACTGAAGCTTTCTTT.

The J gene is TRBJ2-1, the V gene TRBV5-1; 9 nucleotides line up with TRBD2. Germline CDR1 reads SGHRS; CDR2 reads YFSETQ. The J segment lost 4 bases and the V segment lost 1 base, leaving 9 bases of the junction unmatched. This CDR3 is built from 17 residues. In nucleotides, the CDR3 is TGCGCCAGCAGCTTGACTAGCGGGTTAGCGATATACAATGAGCAGTTCTTC. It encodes CASSLTSGLAIYNEQFF.

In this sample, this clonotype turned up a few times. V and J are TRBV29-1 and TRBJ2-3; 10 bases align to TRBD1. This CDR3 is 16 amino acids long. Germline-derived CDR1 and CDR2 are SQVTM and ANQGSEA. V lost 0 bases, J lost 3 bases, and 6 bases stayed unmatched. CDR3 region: CSVEDLGQGGTDTQYF. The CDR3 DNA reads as TGCAGCGTTGAAGACCTTGGACAGGGGGGGACAGATACGCAGTATTTT.

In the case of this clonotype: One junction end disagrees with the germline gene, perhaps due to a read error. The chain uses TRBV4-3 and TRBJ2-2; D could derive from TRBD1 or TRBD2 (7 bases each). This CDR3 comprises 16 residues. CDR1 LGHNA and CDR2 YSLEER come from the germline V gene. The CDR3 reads CVSSQDWGGGSGELFF. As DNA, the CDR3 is TGCGTCAGCAGCCAAGATTGGGGAGGGGGCAGCGGGGAGCTGTTTTTT.

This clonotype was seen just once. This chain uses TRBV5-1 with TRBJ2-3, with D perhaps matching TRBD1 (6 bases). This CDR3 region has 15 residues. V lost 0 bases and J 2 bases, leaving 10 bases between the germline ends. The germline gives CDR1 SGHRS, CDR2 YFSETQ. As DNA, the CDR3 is TGCGCCAGCAGCTTGGACGGGGACAACACAGATACGCAGTATTTT. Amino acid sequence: CASSLDGDNTDTQYF.

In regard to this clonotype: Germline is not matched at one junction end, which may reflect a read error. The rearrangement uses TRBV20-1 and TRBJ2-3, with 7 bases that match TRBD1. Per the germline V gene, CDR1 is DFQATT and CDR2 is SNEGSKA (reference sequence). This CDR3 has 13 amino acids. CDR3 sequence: CNADDQGVGTQYF. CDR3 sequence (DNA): TGCAATGCTGATGACCAGGGGGTTGGTACGCAGTATTTT.

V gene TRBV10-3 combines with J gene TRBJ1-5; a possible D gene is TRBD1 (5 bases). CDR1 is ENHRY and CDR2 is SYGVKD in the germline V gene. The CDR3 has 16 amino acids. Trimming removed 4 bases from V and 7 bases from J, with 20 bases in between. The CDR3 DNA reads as TGTGCCATCAGTGGAAAATCAGCGAGGGACGGGCAGCCCCAGCATTTT. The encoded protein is CAISGKSARDGQPQHF.

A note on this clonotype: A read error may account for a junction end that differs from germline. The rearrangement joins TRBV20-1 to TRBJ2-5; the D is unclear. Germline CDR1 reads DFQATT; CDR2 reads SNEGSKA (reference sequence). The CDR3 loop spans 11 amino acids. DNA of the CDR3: TGCAGGGCTAGGAATGTGGAGACCCAGTACTTC. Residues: CRARNVETQYF.

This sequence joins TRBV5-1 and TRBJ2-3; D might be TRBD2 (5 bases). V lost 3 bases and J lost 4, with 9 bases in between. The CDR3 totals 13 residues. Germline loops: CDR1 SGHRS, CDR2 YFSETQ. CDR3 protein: CASSSEGADTQYF. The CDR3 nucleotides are TGCGCCAGCAGCTCTGAGGGTGCAGATACGCAGTATTTT.

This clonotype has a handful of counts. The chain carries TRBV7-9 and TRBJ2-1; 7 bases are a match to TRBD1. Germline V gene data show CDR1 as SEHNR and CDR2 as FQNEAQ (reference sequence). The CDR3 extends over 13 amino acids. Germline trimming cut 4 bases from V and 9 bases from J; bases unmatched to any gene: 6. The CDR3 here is CASSSQGDSEQFF. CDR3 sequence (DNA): TGTGCCAGCAGCTCCCAGGGGGACAGTGAGCAGTTCTTC.

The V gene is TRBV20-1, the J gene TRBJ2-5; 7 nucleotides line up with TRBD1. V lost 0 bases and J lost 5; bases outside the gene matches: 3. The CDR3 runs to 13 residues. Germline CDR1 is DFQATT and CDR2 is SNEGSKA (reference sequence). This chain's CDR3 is CSARETGTETQYF. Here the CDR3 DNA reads TGCAGTGCTAGAGAGACAGGGACGGAGACCCAGTACTTC.

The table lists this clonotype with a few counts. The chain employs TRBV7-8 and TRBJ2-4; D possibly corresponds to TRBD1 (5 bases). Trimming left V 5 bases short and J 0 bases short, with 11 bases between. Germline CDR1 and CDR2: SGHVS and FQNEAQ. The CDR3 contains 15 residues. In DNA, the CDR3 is TGTGCCAGCAGCCCTGGTGACAGAGCCAAAAACATTCAGTACTTC. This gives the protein CASSPGDRAKNIQYF.

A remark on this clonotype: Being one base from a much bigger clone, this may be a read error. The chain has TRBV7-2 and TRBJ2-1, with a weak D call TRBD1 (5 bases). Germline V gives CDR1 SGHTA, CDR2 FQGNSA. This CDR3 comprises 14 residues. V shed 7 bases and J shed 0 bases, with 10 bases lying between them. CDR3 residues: CASTRQSSYNEQFF. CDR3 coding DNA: TGTGCCAGCACCCGACAGAGCTCCTACAATGAGCAGTTCTTC.

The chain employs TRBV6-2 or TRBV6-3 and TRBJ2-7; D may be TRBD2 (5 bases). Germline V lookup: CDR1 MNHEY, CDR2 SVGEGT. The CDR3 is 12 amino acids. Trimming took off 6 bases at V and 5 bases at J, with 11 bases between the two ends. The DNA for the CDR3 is TGTGCCAGCAGCTTCACGAGGGACGAGCAGTACTTC. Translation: CASSFTRDEQYF.

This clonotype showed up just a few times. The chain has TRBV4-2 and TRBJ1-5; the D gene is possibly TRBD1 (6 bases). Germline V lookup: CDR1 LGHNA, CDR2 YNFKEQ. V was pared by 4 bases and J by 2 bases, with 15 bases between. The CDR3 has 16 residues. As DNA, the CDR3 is TGTGCCAGCAGCCCAGGGGATATTATGGGCAATCAGCCCCAGCATTTT. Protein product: CASSPGDIMGNQPQHF.

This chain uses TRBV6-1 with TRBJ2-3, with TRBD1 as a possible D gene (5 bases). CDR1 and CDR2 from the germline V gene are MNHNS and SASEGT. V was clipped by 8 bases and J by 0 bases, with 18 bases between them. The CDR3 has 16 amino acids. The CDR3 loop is CASRLSRTSSTDTQYF. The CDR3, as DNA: TGTGCCAGCCGACTCAGCAGGACATCCAGCACAGATACGCAGTATTTT.

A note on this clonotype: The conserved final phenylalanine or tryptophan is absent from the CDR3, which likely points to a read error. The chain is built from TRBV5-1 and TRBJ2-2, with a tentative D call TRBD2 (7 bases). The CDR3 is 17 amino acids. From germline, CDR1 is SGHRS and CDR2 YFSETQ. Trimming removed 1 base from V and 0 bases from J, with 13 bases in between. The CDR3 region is CASSLTIGGPNTGELFV. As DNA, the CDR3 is TGCGCCAGCAGCTTGACTATCGGGGGGCCGAACACCGGGGAGCTGTTTGTT.

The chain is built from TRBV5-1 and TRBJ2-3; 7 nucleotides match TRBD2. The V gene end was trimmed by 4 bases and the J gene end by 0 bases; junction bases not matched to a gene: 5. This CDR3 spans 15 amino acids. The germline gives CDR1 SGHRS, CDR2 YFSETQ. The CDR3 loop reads CASSIVAGSTDTQYF. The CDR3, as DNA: TGCGCCAGCAGCATTGTAGCGGGTAGCACAGATACGCAGTATTTT.